This TCR beta chain was sequenced in a study of a mutant IDH1 vaccine in newly diagnosed glioma. V lost 3 bases and J 7 bases, leaving 12 bases between the germline ends. There are 14 residues in the CDR3. Germline V gene sequence: CDR1 LGHNA, CDR2 YNFKEQ. Method: immunoSEQ multiplex PCR; TCRdb's copy keeps in-frame clones and lacks some. The sample contains about 120,000 clones, roughly 75% of which appear only once. This clone was observed once. Antigen: not known. Noted time point: week 11, during vaccination. In every dose of vaccine, 300 ug of mutant IDH1 20-mer peptide was given alongside topical imiquimod.

Source: PBMCs, taken from a glioma patient whose treatment included an IDH1 peptide vaccine. This clonotype originated in a man aged 40-49 years with glioma. V and J are TRBV4-2 and TRBJ2-2; the D gene is possibly TRBD1 (5 bases). This chain's CDR3 is CASSHDSKNGELFF. CDR3 in DNA: TGTGCCAGCAGCCATGACAGTAAAAACGGGGAGCTGTTTTTT.